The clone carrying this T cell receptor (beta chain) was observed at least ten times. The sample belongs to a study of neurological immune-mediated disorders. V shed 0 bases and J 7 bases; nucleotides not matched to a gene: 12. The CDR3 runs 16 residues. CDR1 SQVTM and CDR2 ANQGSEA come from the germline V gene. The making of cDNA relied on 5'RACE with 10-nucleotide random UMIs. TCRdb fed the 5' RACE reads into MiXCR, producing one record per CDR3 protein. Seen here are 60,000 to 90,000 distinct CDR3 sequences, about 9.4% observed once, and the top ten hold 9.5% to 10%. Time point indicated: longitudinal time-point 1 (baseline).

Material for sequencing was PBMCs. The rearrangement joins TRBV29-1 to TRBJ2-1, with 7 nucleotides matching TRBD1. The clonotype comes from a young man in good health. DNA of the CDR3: TGCAGCGTTGAAGAACGGGACAGCCAACCTGGAAATGAGCAGTTCTTC. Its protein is CSVEERDSQPGNEQFF.